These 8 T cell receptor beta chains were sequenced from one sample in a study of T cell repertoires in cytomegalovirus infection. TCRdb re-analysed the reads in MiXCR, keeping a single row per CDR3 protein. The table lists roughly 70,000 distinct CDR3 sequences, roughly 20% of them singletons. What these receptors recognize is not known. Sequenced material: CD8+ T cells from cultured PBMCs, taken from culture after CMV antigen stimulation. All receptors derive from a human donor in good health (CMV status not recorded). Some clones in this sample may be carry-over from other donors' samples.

The DNA for the CDR3 is TGTGCCAGCAATCAGGGGACCTACGAGCAGTACTTC. Amino acids: CASNQGTYEQYF. The chain employs TRBV6-1 and TRBJ2-7, with D possibly matching TRBD1 (6 bases). Trimming left V 7 bases short and J 2 bases short, with 9 bases between. The CDR3 spans 12 residues. Germline V gives CDR1 MNHNS, CDR2 SASEGT.

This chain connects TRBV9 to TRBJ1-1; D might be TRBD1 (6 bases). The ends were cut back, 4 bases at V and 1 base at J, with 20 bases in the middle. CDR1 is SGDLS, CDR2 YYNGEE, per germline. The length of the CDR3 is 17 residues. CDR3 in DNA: TGTGCCAGCAGCCCCTACGGGACACAGGGAAAGAACACTGAAGCTTTCTTT. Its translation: CASSPYGTQGKNTEAFF.

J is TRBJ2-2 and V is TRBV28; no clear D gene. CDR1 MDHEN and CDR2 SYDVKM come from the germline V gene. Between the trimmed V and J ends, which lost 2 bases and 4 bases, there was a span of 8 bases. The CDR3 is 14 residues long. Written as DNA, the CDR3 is TGTGCCAGCAGTTTACCCGGCTTCACCGGGGAGCTGTTTTTT. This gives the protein CASSLPGFTGELFF.

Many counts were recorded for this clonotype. The CDR3: CASSPRTAVNTEAFF. CDR3 bases: TGTGCCAGCAGCCCAAGGACAGCCGTGAACACTGAAGCTTTCTTT. The chain employs TRBV7-6 and TRBJ1-1; tentatively, D is TRBD1 (6 bases). The CDR3 contains 15 residues. The germline V gene encodes CDR1 SGHVS and CDR2 FNYEAQ. Trimming cost V 5 bases and J 0 bases, with 13 bases left between them. Filled out from reference TRBV7-6 and TRBJ1-1, the complete variable domain reads GAGVSQSPRYKVTKRGQDVALRCDPISGHVSLYWYRQALGQGPEFLTYFNYEAQQDKSGLPNDRFSAERPEGSISTLTIQRTEQRDSAMYRCASSPRTAVNTEAFFGQGTRLTVV.

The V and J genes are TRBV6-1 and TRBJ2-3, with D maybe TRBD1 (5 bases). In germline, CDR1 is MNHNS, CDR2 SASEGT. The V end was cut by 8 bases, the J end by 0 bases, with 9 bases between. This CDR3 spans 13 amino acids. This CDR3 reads CASVQGSTDTQYF. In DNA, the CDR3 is TGTGCCAGCGTCCAGGGAAGCACAGATACGCAGTATTTT.

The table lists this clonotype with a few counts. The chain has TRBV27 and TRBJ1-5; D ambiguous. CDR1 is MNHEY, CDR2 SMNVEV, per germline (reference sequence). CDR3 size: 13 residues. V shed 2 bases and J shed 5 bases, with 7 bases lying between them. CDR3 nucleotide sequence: TGTGCCAGCAGTTTAGTGAAATATCAGCCCCAGCATTTT. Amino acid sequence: CASSLVKYQPQHF.

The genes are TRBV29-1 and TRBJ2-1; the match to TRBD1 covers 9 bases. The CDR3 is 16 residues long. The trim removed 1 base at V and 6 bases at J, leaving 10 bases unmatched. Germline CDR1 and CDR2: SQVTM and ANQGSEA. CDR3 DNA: TGCAGCGTTGAAGCGATGAACAGGGGGCGCATCAATGAGCAGTTCTTC. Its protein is CSVEAMNRGRINEQFF.

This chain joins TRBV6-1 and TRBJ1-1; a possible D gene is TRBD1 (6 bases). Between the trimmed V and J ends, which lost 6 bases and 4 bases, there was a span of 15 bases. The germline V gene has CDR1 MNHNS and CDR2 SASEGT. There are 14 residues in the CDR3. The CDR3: CASSHGQGSTEAFF. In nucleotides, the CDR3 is TGTGCCAGCAGCCACGGTCAGGGGTCCACTGAAGCTTTCTTT.